These 4 T cell receptor beta chains were all obtained from the same sample, sequenced in a study of cytomegalovirus exposure and HLA in healthy donors. The PCR used 60 Vbeta and 13 Jbeta primers. Clones were sequenced by immunoSEQ multiplex PCR, and TCRdb holds only the in-frame ones, with some missing. The table records about 140,000 clones, 75% to 80% of them present only once. The sequenced sample consisted of PBMCs. The source is a man aged 30 to 39 in good health and CMV-seronegative.

This chain uses TRBV2 with TRBJ2-7, with 7 bases that match TRBD2. The CDR3 contains 11 residues. Trimming took 11 bases from V and 6 from J; bases not matched to a gene: 7. Germline CDR1 reads SNHLY; CDR2 reads FYNNEI. CDR3 region: CAAGRASEQYF. The DNA for the CDR3 is TGTGCCGCGGGGAGGGCGTCCGAGCAGTACTTC.

The chain links TRBV2 to TRBJ2-7, with 7 bases fitting TRBD1. There are 13 residues in the CDR3. Looked up from germline, CDR1 is SNHLY and CDR2 is FYNNEI. V shed 6 bases and J 6 bases; nucleotides not matched to a gene: 8. The CDR3 protein is CASRDDRVGEQYF. CDR3 sequence (DNA): TGTGCCAGCAGGGATGACAGGGTCGGCGAGCAGTACTTC.

This chain uses TRBV6-1 with TRBJ2-1, with 7 bases aligning to TRBD2. Per germline, CDR1 MNHNS and CDR2 SASEGT. V gave up 4 bases and J gave up 4 bases; unmatched junction bases: 7. The CDR3 runs 15 residues. Here the CDR3 DNA reads TGTGCCAGCAGTGTAACTAGCGACGATTACAATGAGCAGTTCTTC. Protein sequence: CASSVTSDDYNEQFF.

The CDR3 DNA is TGTGCCAGCAGCCCAGCCTCAGGGATCAATACCGGGGAGCTGTTTTTT. Encoded protein: CASSPASGINTGELFF. The genes are TRBV7-3 and TRBJ2-2; a weak D match, TRBD1 (5 bases). Trimming left V 5 bases short and J 5 bases short, with 18 bases between. The V gene's germline CDR1 is SGHTA and CDR2 FQGTGA. The CDR3 length is 16 residues.